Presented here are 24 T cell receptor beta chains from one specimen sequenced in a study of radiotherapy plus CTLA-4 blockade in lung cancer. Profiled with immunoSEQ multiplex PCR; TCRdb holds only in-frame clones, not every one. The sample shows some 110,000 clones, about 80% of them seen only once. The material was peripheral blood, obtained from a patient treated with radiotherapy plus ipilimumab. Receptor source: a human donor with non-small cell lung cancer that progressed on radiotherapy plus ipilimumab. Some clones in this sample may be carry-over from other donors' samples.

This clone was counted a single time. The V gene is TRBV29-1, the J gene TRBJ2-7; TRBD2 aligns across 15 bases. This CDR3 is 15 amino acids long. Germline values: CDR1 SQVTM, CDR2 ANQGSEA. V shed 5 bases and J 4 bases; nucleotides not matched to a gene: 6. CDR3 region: CSVSGTSGGLYEQYF. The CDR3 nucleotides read TGCAGCGTTTCCGGGACTAGCGGGGGGCTTTACGAGCAGTACTTC.

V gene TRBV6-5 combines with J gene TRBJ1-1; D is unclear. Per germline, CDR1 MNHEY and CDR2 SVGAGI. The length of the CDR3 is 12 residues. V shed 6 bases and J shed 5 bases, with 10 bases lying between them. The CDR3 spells CASRLEGTEAFF. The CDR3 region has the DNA TGTGCCAGCAGGCTAGAAGGGACTGAAGCTTTCTTT.

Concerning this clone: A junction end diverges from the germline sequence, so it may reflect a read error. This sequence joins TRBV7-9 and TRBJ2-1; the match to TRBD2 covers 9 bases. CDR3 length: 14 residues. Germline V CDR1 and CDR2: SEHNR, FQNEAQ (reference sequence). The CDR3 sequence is CASRLAGVFDEQFF. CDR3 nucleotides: TGTGCCAGCAGGTTAGCGGGGGTTTTTGATGAGCAGTTCTTC.

The CDR3 bases are TGTGCCAGCAGTTTATTGGGTCCTCGTAGCACTGAAGCTTTCTTT. It is translated as CASSLLGPRSTEAFF. This chain joins TRBV27 and TRBJ1-1; D unresolved. V was clipped by 1 base and J by 4 bases, with 13 bases between them. This CDR3 is built from 15 residues. Germline values: CDR1 MNHEY, CDR2 SMNVEV (reference sequence).

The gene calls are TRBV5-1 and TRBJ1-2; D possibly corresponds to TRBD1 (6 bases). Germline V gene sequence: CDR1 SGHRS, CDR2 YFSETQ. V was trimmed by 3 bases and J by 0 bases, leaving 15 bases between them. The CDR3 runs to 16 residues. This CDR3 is CASSSDRLAPNYGYTF. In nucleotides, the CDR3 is TGCGCCAGCAGCTCTGACAGGTTGGCCCCTAACTATGGCTACACCTTC.

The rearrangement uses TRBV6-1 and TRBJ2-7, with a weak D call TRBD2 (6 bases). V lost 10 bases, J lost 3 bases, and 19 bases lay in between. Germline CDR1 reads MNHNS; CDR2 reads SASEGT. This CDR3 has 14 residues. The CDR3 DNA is TGTGCCAACAACCACGCGGGAAAGGACTACGAGCAGTACTTC. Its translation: CANNHAGKDYEQYF.

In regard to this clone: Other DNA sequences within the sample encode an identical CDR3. The CDR3 region is CASSFSLNTEAFF. CDR3 nucleotides: TGTGCCAGCAGCTTCTCTTTGAACACTGAAGCTTTCTTT. The chain recombines TRBV7-8 with TRBJ1-1; D not certain. The length of the CDR3 is 13 residues. Trimming removed 3 bases from V and 0 bases from J, with 5 bases in between. Looked up from germline, CDR1 is SGHVS and CDR2 is FQNEAQ.

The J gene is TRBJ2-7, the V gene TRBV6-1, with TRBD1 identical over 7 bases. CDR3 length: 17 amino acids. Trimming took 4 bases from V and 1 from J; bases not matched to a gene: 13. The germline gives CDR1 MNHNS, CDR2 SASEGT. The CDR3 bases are TGTGCCAGCAGTGGAGAAAAGACAGGGCACCGATCCTACGAGCAGTACTTC. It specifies CASSGEKTGHRSYEQYF.

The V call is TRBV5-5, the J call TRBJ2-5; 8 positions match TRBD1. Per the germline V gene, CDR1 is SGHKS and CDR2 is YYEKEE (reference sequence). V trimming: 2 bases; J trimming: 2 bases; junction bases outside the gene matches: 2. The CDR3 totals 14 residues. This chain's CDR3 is CASSLRTGQETQYF. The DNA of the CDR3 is TGTGCCAGCAGCTTACGGACAGGGCAAGAGACCCAGTACTTC.

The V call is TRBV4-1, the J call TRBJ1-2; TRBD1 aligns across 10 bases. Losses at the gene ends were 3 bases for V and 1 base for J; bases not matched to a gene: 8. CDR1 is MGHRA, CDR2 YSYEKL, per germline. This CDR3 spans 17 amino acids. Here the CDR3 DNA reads TGCGCCAGCAGCCAGGGGACAGGGGATGGCTATAACTATGGCTACACCTTC. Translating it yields CASSQGTGDGYNYGYTF.

The CDR3, as DNA: TGTGCCAGCAGCGCACTCGGACAGGAGCATAATGAAAAACTGTTTTTT. It translates to CASSALGQEHNEKLFF. The V call is TRBV9, the J call TRBJ1-4; 7 bases map to TRBD1. The CDR3 spans 16 residues. CDR1 is SGDLS, CDR2 YYNGEE, per germline. The ends lost 3 bases at V and 4 bases at J; junction bases unmatched: 9.

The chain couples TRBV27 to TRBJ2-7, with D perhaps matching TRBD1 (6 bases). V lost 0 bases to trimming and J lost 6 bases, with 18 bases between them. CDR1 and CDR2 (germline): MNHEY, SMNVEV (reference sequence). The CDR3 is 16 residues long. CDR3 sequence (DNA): TGTGCCAGCAGTTTATCTTTTCAGGGGTTTTTCGGCGAGCAGTACTTC. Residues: CASSLSFQGFFGEQYF.

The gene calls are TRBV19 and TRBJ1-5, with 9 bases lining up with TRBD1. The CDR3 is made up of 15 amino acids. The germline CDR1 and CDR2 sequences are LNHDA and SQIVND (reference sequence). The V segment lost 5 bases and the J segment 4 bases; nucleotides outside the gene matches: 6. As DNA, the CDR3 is TGTGCCAGTAGTGAAGGGACAGGGCAAAATCAGCCCCAGCATTTT. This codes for CASSEGTGQNQPQHF.

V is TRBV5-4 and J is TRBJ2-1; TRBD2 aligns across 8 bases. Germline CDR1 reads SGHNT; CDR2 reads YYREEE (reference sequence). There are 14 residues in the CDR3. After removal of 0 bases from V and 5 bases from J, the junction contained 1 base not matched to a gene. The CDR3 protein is CASSLAGGNNEQFF. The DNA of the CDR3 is TGTGCCAGCAGCTTGGCGGGGGGGAACAATGAGCAGTTCTTC.

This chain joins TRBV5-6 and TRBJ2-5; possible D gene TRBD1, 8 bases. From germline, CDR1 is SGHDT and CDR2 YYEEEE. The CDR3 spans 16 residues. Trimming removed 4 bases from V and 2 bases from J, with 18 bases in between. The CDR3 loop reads CASSPRGQGGQETQYF. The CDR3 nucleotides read TGTGCCAGCAGCCCTCGAGGACAGGGAGGGCAAGAGACCCAGTACTTC.

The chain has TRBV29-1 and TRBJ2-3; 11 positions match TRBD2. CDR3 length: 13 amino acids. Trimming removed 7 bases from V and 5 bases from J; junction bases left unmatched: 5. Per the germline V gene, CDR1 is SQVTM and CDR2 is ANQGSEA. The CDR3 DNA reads TGCAGCGCCACTAGCGGGGGCGGAGATACGCAGTATTTT. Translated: CSATSGGGDTQYF.

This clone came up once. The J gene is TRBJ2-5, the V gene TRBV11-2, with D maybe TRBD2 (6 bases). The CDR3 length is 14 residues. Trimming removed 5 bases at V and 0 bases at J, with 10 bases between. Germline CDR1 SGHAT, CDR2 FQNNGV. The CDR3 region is CASSPTSNQETQYF. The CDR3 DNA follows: TGTGCCAGCAGCCCGACTAGTAACCAAGAGACCCAGTACTTC.

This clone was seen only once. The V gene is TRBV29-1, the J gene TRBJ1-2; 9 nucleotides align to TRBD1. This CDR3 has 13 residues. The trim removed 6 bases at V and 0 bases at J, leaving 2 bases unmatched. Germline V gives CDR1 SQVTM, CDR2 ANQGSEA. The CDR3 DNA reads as TGCAGCGTGAGACAGGGGGCTAACTATGGCTACACCTTC. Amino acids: CSVRQGANYGYTF.

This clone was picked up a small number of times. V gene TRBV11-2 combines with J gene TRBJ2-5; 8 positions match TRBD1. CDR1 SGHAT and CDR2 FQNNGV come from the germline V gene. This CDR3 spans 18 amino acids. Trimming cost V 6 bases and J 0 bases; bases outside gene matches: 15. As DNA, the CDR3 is TGTGCCAGCAGTCAAAGGTTTTCAGGGGGCGACTACCAAGAGACCCAGTACTTC. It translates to CASSQRFSGGDYQETQYF.

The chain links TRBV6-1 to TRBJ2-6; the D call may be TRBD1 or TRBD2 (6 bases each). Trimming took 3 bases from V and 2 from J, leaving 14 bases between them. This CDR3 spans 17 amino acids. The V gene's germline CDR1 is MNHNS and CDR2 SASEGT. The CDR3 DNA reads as TGTGCCAGCAGTGATCCGGGGGCCGTAGCTGGGGCCAACGTCCTGACTTTC. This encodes CASSDPGAVAGANVLTF.

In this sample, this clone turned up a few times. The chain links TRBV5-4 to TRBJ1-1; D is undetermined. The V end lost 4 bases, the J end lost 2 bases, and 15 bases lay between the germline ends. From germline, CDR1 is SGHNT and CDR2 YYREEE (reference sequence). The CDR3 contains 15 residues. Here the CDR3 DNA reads TGTGCCAGCAGCGCCCAAGCCGGGATCAACACTGAAGCTTTCTTT. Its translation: CASSAQAGINTEAFF.

The CDR3 spells CAWSAGQGTDTQYF. CDR3 in DNA: TGTGCCTGGAGTGCCGGACAGGGAACAGATACGCAGTATTTT. The J gene is TRBJ2-3, the V gene TRBV30, with TRBD1 identical over 8 bases. CDR1 is GTSNPN and CDR2 is SVGIG in the germline V gene (reference sequence). The CDR3 consists of 14 residues. The V segment lost 1 base and the J segment 3 bases; nucleotides outside the gene matches: 3. Variable domain in full (rest from reference TRBV30 and TRBJ2-3): SQTIHQWPATLVQPVGSPLSLECTVEGTSNPNLYWYRQAAGRGLQLLFYSVGIGQISSEVPQNLSASRPQDRQFILSSKKLLLSDSGFYLCAWSAGQGTDTQYFGPGTRLTVL.

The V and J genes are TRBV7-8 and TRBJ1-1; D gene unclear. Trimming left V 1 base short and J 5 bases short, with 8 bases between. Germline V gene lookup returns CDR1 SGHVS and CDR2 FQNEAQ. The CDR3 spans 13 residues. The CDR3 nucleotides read TGTGCCAGCAGCTTAGATCGGGATACTGAAGCTTTCTTT. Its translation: CASSLDRDTEAFF.

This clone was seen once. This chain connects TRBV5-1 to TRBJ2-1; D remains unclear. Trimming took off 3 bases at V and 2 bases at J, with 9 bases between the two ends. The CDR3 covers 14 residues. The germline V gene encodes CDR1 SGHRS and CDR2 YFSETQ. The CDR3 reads CASSSRSTYNEQFF. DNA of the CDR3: TGCGCCAGCAGCTCCCGTTCAACCTACAATGAGCAGTTCTTC.